These 16 T cell receptor beta chains share one sample of origin, sequenced in a study of blood T cell repertoires in COVID-19. Sequenced by immunoSEQ multiplex PCR; TCRdb stores in-frame clones only, minus some. The data show some 300,000 clones, 70% to 90% seen once. The sample was peripheral blood. The receptors here all came from a woman aged 30 to 39 who had recovered from COVID-19.

The V call is TRBV10-3, the J call TRBJ2-3; possibly TRBD2 for D (5 bases). The germline V and J ends were trimmed by 2 bases and 2 bases, with 17 bases remaining between them. This CDR3 is built from 17 residues. Looked up from germline, CDR1 is ENHRY and CDR2 is SYGVKD. CDR3 in amino acids: CAISEPPLRDNTDTQYF. The CDR3 DNA reads TGTGCCATCAGTGAGCCTCCCCTCCGGGATAACACAGATACGCAGTATTTT.

This chain joins TRBV4-1 and TRBJ2-3, with no clear D. V was cut by 0 bases and J by 3 bases, with 10 bases left in between. The length of the CDR3 is 15 residues. Germline V gives CDR1 MGHRA, CDR2 YSYEKL. Written as DNA, the CDR3 is TGCGCCAGCAGCCAAGATAAACGCGCTACAGATACGCAGTATTTT. Translating gives CASSQDKRATDTQYF.

The chain uses TRBV6-1 and TRBJ1-5, with D unresolved. CDR3 length: 15 residues. Germline CDR1 reads MNHNS; CDR2 reads SASEGT. V was pared by 3 bases and J by 2 bases, with 11 bases between. CDR3 in amino acids: CASSDPWRGNQPQHF. The CDR3 coding sequence is TGTGCCAGCAGTGACCCCTGGCGGGGCAATCAGCCCCAGCATTTT.

The rearrangement joins TRBV9 to TRBJ2-1; 7 bases line up with TRBD2. The V gene's germline CDR1 is SGDLS and CDR2 YYNGEE. The CDR3 has 15 residues. V lost 4 bases and J lost 3; bases outside the gene matches: 7. The CDR3 loop reads CASSSSGVNYNEQFF. The DNA of the CDR3 is TGTGCCAGCAGCTCAAGCGGGGTGAACTACAATGAGCAGTTCTTC.

The rearrangement joins TRBV7-9 to TRBJ2-1; TRBD2 matches at 13 bases. V lost 5 bases, J lost 8 bases, and 6 bases stayed unmatched. Germline loops: CDR1 SEHNR, CDR2 FQNEAQ (reference sequence). CDR3 length: 15 residues. This CDR3 is CASSTGLAGSYEQFF. CDR3 bases: TGTGCCAGCAGCACGGGACTAGCGGGGTCTTATGAGCAGTTCTTC. The full variable domain, with the rest looked up from reference TRBV7-9 and TRBJ2-1, is DTGVSQNPRHKITKRGQNVTFRCDPISEHNRLYWYRQTLGQGPEFLTYFQNEAQLEKSRLLSDRFSAERPKGSFSTLEIQRTEQGDSAMYLCASSTGLAGSYEQFFGPGTRLTVL.

The genes are TRBV29-1 and TRBJ1-1; D might be TRBD1 (5 bases). V lost 4 bases, J lost 3 bases, and 12 bases lay in between. CDR1 and CDR2 (germline): SQVTM, ANQGSEA. The CDR3 loop spans 13 amino acids. The CDR3 protein is CSVVWGSYTEAFF. The CDR3 bases are TGCAGCGTTGTTTGGGGCAGTTACACTGAAGCTTTCTTT. Variable domain in full (rest from reference TRBV29-1 and TRBJ1-1): SAVISQKPSRDICQRGTSLTIQCQVDSQVTMMFWYRQQPGQSLTLIATANQGSEATYESGFVIDKFPISRPNLTFSTLTVSNMSPEDSSIYLCSVVWGSYTEAFFGQGTRLTVV.

The CDR3 spells CASSSVPDSYEQYF. Here the CDR3 DNA reads TGTGCCAGCAGTTCAGTTCCCGACTCCTACGAGCAGTACTTC. The chain has TRBV28 and TRBJ2-7; no clear D gene. Germline assignment: CDR1 MDHEN and CDR2 SYDVKM. The CDR3 runs 14 residues. Trimming shortened V by 4 bases and J by 0 bases, and 10 bases separated the two germline ends. Looking up the rest from reference TRBV28 and TRBJ2-7 gives the full variable domain: DVKVTQSSRYLVKRTGEKVFLECVQDMDHENMFWYRQDPGLGLRLIYFSYDVKMKEKGDIPEGYSVSREKKERFSLILESASTNQTSMYLCASSSVPDSYEQYFGPGTRLTVT.

In regard to this clone: Other nucleotide sequences in the sample specify the same CDR3. The chain couples TRBV5-1 to TRBJ1-5, with 8 bases lining up with TRBD1. Germline V gene lookup returns CDR1 SGHRS and CDR2 YFSETQ. V lost 2 bases, J lost 3 bases, and 4 bases stayed unmatched. The length of the CDR3 is 15 residues. CDR3 DNA: TGCGCCAGCAGCTTAGGACAGGGATCCAATCAGCCCCAGCATTTT. Its translation: CASSLGQGSNQPQHF.

The rearrangement joins TRBV5-1 to TRBJ2-7; D gene ambiguous. The CDR3 spans 14 residues. Germline lookup yields CDR1 SGHRS and CDR2 YFSETQ. Deletions cut 4 bases from V and 0 bases from J, with 11 bases between. The CDR3 DNA sequence: TGCGCCAGCAGCGTATTACCTAGCTCCTACGAGCAGTACTTC. This codes for CASSVLPSSYEQYF.

This chain connects TRBV4-2 to TRBJ2-1; possible D gene TRBD1, 6 bases. Germline lookup yields CDR1 LGHNA and CDR2 YNFKEQ. The CDR3 is made up of 14 amino acids. The V gene lost 2 bases and the J gene lost 3 bases, with 8 bases spanning the gap. The CDR3, as DNA: TGTGCCAGCAGCCAACAGGGGCACTACAATGAGCAGTTCTTC. Amino acids: CASSQQGHYNEQFF.

This chain uses TRBV12-3 or TRBV12-4 with TRBJ1-1; no firm D call. Trimming pared 2 bases from V and 5 bases from J, leaving 6 bases between. The CDR3 is 12 residues long. The CDR3 region is CASSLTETEAFF. CDR3 nucleotides: TGTGCCAGCAGTTTAACGGAGACTGAAGCTTTCTTT.

This chain connects TRBV27 to TRBJ1-2; D may be TRBD1 (6 bases). Looked up from germline, CDR1 is MNHEY and CDR2 is SMNVEV (reference sequence). V lost 2 bases and J lost 3, with 13 bases in between. This CDR3 is 15 amino acids long. The CDR3 reads CASSLSVRGHYGYTF. CDR3 in DNA: TGTGCCAGCAGTTTAAGCGTCAGGGGTCACTATGGCTACACCTTC.

The gene calls are TRBV18 and TRBJ2-1; 12 bases are shared with TRBD2. The CDR3 contains 17 residues. J was trimmed by 9 bases and V by 3 bases; bases with no gene match: 12. Germline CDR1 KGHSH, CDR2 LQKENI. This chain's CDR3 is CASSPSASGGASGEQFF. The CDR3 DNA sequence: TGTGCCAGCTCACCTTCGGCTAGCGGGGGGGCCTCGGGTGAGCAGTTCTTC.

In its sample, this clone was seen once. The DNA of the CDR3 is TGCAGTGCTAGTTCTCTAGCGGGGACCTACGAGCAGTACTTC. Translation: CSASSLAGTYEQYF. V gene TRBV20-1 combines with J gene TRBJ2-7, with TRBD2 matching 9 bases. The CDR3 is 14 residues long. J lost 2 bases, V lost 3 bases, and 5 bases had no gene match. Germline CDR1 DFQATT, CDR2 SNEGSKA (reference sequence).

V usage is TRBV5-4 and J usage is TRBJ1-5, with 10 positions matching TRBD1. The V gene end was trimmed by 3 bases and the J gene end by 4 bases; junction bases not matched to a gene: 7. CDR3 length equals 16 residues. Per germline, CDR1 SGHNT and CDR2 YYREEE (reference sequence). In DNA, the CDR3 is TGTGCCAGCAGCTCTTGGACAGGGGGAGGTAATCAGCCCCAGCATTTT. Translation: CASSSWTGGGNQPQHF.

The rearrangement uses TRBV6-1 and TRBJ1-2, with D possibly TRBD1 on 5 matching bases. The germline gives CDR1 MNHNS, CDR2 SASEGT. CDR3 size: 12 residues. V dropped 3 bases and J dropped 8 bases, with 10 bases sitting between them. CDR3 sequence reads: CASSDRVSGYTF. The CDR3 DNA sequence: TGTGCCAGCAGTGACAGGGTTAGCGGCTACACCTTC.